A single sample is the source of the 23 T cell receptor beta chains below, sequenced in a study of OX40 agonist ivuxolimab in advanced cancers. Sequenced by immunoSEQ multiplex PCR; TCRdb stores in-frame clones only, minus some. The repertoire includes roughly 70,000 clones, 82% of them detected once, and around 5.1% sits in the top ten. Sequenced here: CD4+ or CD8+ T cells sorted from blood, sampled in a trial of the OX40 agonist ivuxolimab. These receptors originate from an adult with an advanced solid tumor such as melanoma, head and neck, liver or kidney cancer.

The chain is built from TRBV13 and TRBJ2-7; a weak D match, TRBD1 (6 bases). Germline V gene lookup returns CDR1 PRHDT and CDR2 FYEKMQ (reference sequence). V was cut by 2 bases and J by 6 bases, with 14 bases left in between. The CDR3 loop spans 14 amino acids. The CDR3 sequence: CASSLMKQGGEQYF. The CDR3 DNA reads as TGTGCCAGCAGCTTAATGAAACAGGGTGGCGAGCAGTACTTC. Together with reference TRBV13 and TRBJ2-7, the CDR3 gives the full variable domain: AAGVIQSPRHLIKEKRETATLKCYPIPRHDTVYWYQQGPGQDPQFLISFYEKMQSDKGSIPDRFSAQQFSDYHSELNMSSLELGDSALYFCASSLMKQGGEQYFGPGTRLTVT.

The sample holds a few counts of this clone. The chain employs TRBV6-1 and TRBJ2-7, with D unclear. CDR1 is MNHNS, CDR2 SASEGT, per germline. V was trimmed by 4 bases and J by 1 base, leaving 8 bases between them. The CDR3 contains 13 residues. CDR3 sequence: CASSGWVSYEQYF. As DNA, the CDR3 is TGTGCCAGCAGTGGCTGGGTATCCTACGAGCAGTACTTC.

This clone was counted between two and nine times. At one boundary the junction diverges from the germline segment, which might be a read error. J is TRBJ1-2 and V is TRBV6-1, with D tentatively TRBD1 (5 bases). This CDR3 spans 15 amino acids. In germline, CDR1 is MNHNS, CDR2 SASEGT. In DNA, the CDR3 is TGTGCCAGCAGGGAAGGGACGATGGCTAACTATGGCTACACCTTC. It specifies CASREGTMANYGYTF.

This chain joins TRBV5-1 and TRBJ1-1; D gene ambiguous. Looked up from germline, CDR1 is SGHRS and CDR2 is YFSETQ. CDR3 length equals 14 residues. V dropped 1 base and J dropped 1 base, with 8 bases sitting between them. CDR3 protein: CASSLSRTNTEAFF. The CDR3 bases are TGCGCCAGCAGCTTGTCCAGAACGAACACTGAAGCTTTCTTT.

J is TRBJ2-1 and V is TRBV5-1; 8 bases align to TRBD2. Trimming took 0 bases from V and 3 from J; bases not matched to a gene: 5. CDR3 length: 16 residues. CDR1 and CDR2 (germline): SGHRS, YFSETQ. CDR3 sequence reads: CASSLESSGFYNEQFF. In DNA, the CDR3 is TGCGCCAGCAGCTTGGAATCTAGCGGGTTCTACAATGAGCAGTTCTTC.

The chain carries TRBV5-1 and TRBJ2-7; D is unresolved. The CDR3 totals 14 residues. Germline V gene sequence: CDR1 SGHRS, CDR2 YFSETQ. V shed 2 bases and J shed 1 base, with 10 bases lying between them. The chain's CDR3 is CASSFGGTSYEQYF. The DNA of the CDR3 is TGCGCCAGCAGCTTTGGCGGAACATCCTACGAGCAGTACTTC.

The chain joins TRBV5-1 to TRBJ1-2; 8 bases align to TRBD1. The CDR3 runs to 18 residues. Losses at the gene ends were 0 bases for V and 0 bases for J; bases not matched to a gene: 10. Germline V gene lookup returns CDR1 SGHRS and CDR2 YFSETQ. CDR3 bases: TGCGCCAGCAGCTTGGCCCCGGGACAGGTTAGAGCTAACTATGGCTACACCTTC. Encoded protein: CASSLAPGQVRANYGYTF.

The V gene is TRBV7-2, the J gene TRBJ1-6; D is ambiguous. Germline CDR1 SGHTA, CDR2 FQGNSA. This CDR3 is 18 amino acids long. V was pared by 3 bases and J by 3 bases, with 18 bases between. CDR3 bases: TGTGCCAGCAGCTTTTATTTTTCAGCCAACGACTATAATTCACCCCTCCACTTT. Translated, it gives CASSFYFSANDYNSPLHF.

The genes are TRBV6-6 and TRBJ2-5, with 10 bases identical to TRBD1. The J segment lost 2 bases and the V segment lost 4 bases, leaving 4 bases of the junction unmatched. This CDR3 region has 15 residues. The V gene's germline CDR1 is MNHNY and CDR2 SVGAGI (reference sequence). The CDR3 nucleotides read TGTGCCAGCAGTTTCCCGGGACAGGGGCAAGAGACCCAGTACTTC. Residues: CASSFPGQGQETQYF.

V is TRBV14 and J is TRBJ1-1, with D unclear. The germline gives CDR1 SGHDN, CDR2 FVKESK. The CDR3 covers 13 residues. V shed 4 bases and J shed 6 bases, with 12 bases lying between them. The DNA for the CDR3 is TGTGCCAGCAGCCCGCAGTACCAGGCTGAAGCTTTCTTT. Translating gives CASSPQYQAEAFF. Filled out from reference TRBV14 and TRBJ1-1, the complete variable domain reads EAGVTQFPSHSVIEKGQTVTLRCDPISGHDNLYWYRRVMGKEIKFLLHFVKESKQDESGMPNNRFLAERTGGTYSTLKVQPAELEDSGVYFCASSPQYQAEAFFGQGTRLTVV.

This clone appeared a single time. This sequence joins TRBV10-3 and TRBJ2-7, with unresolved D. V gave up 6 bases and J gave up 5 bases, with 14 bases separating them. Looked up from germline, CDR1 is ENHRY and CDR2 is SYGVKD. This CDR3 spans 13 amino acids. CDR3 protein: CAIRRVAFDEQYF. In nucleotides, the CDR3 is TGTGCCATCAGGCGTGTTGCCTTCGACGAGCAGTACTTC.

V gene TRBV4-2 combines with J gene TRBJ1-1; 10 bases match TRBD1. The germline CDR1 and CDR2 sequences are LGHNA and YNFKEQ. The CDR3 contains 15 residues. V dropped 2 bases and J dropped 5; count of bases not matched to a gene: 5. The CDR3 nucleotides are TGTGCCAGCAGCCAAACCGGACAGGGGGGTACTGAAGCTTTCTTT. This translates into CASSQTGQGGTEAFF.

This clone was found once. This chain links TRBV5-6 with TRBJ1-3, with D possibly TRBD1 on 6 matching bases. Trimming took 2 bases from V and 1 from J, leaving 10 bases between them. CDR1 is SGHDT and CDR2 is YYEEEE in the germline V gene. The CDR3 contains 15 residues. CDR3 bases: TGTGCCAGCAGCTTCAAGGGGGGTTCTGGAAACACCATATATTTT. It yields the protein CASSFKGGSGNTIYF.

This clone was seen a single time. The chain carries TRBV19 and TRBJ2-5; D possibly matches TRBD1 or TRBD2 (5 bases each). There are 15 residues in the CDR3. The V end was cut by 5 bases, the J end by 4 bases, with 17 bases between. Germline loops: CDR1 LNHDA, CDR2 SQIVND (reference sequence). The CDR3 is CASSPSGRWGETQYF. CDR3 in DNA: TGTGCCAGTAGTCCCTCGGGACGGTGGGGAGAGACCCAGTACTTC.

The J gene is TRBJ2-3, the V gene TRBV5-1; 11 bases agree with TRBD2. The CDR3 covers 17 residues. The V segment lost 3 bases and the J segment 5 bases; nucleotides outside the gene matches: 11. Germline CDR1 reads SGHRS; CDR2 reads YFSETQ. Written as DNA, the CDR3 is TGCGCCAGCAGCTCGGGGCCGGGACTAGCGGATTTAGATACGCAGTATTTT. Protein product: CASSSGPGLADLDTQYF.

A few counts support this clone. The chain recombines TRBV4-2 with TRBJ2-2; D tentatively fits TRBD1 or TRBD2 (5 bases each). The CDR3 loop spans 17 amino acids. CDR1 is LGHNA, CDR2 YNFKEQ, per germline. Trimming removed 3 bases at V and 2 bases at J, with 16 bases between. The chain's CDR3 is CASSQSTGTDNTGELFF. The DNA of the CDR3 is TGTGCCAGCAGCCAGAGTACCGGGACGGATAACACCGGGGAGCTGTTTTTT.

The chain uses TRBV7-8 and TRBJ2-5, with D uncertain. The V end was cut by 1 base, the J end by 7 bases, with 10 bases between. The CDR3 is made up of 13 amino acids. CDR1 and CDR2 (germline): SGHVS, FQNEAQ. The CDR3 DNA is TGTGCCAGCAGCTTAGTCTGGCCGGGGACCCAGTACTTC. It specifies CASSLVWPGTQYF.

The gene calls are TRBV7-9 and TRBJ2-5; maybe TRBD1 (5 bases). The CDR3 is 11 amino acids. In germline, CDR1 is SEHNR, CDR2 FQNEAQ (reference sequence). Trimming removed 4 bases at V and 5 bases at J, with 5 bases between. The CDR3 nucleotides read TGTGCCAGCAGCTCAGGGGAGACCCAGTACTTC. Encoded protein: CASSSGETQYF.

The chain employs TRBV5-5 and TRBJ2-4, with D hard to call. The CDR3 consists of 14 residues. Germline V gene sequence: CDR1 SGHKS, CDR2 YYEKEE (reference sequence). V lost 0 bases, J lost 5 bases, and 9 bases lay in between. The CDR3 loop is CASSLGPEENIQYF. CDR3 in DNA: TGTGCCAGCAGCTTGGGACCCGAGGAAAACATTCAGTACTTC.

J is TRBJ1-6 and V is TRBV5-5; unclear D gene. The germline gives CDR1 SGHKS, CDR2 YYEKEE (reference sequence). The CDR3 runs to 15 residues. Trimming removed 4 bases from V and 5 bases from J, with 13 bases in between. CDR3 protein: CASSPWAGDNSPLHF. In DNA form, the CDR3 reads TGTGCCAGCAGCCCATGGGCAGGAGATAATTCACCCCTCCACTTT.

The rearrangement links TRBV7-2 to TRBJ1-2, with D possibly matching TRBD1 (5 bases). There are 14 residues in the CDR3. V was shortened by 2 bases and J by 2 bases, with 9 bases between the two germline ends. Germline CDR1 is SGHTA and CDR2 is FQGNSA. The CDR3 loop is CASSLSPGNYGYTF. Here the CDR3 DNA reads TGTGCCAGCAGCTTAAGCCCAGGGAACTATGGCTACACCTTC.

The chain combines TRBV5-1 with TRBJ2-1; D unclear. CDR1 is SGHRS and CDR2 is YFSETQ in the germline V gene. Trimming removed 2 bases at V and 8 bases at J, with 11 bases between. The CDR3 sequence is 13 residues long. The CDR3 DNA sequence: TGCGCCAGCAGCTTAGGTAGCAGCGATGAGCAGTTCTTC. As protein: CASSLGSSDEQFF.

This clone was seen only once. V is TRBV7-2 and J is TRBJ1-3; the D is unclear. V dropped 1 base and J dropped 3 bases, with 13 bases sitting between them. The CDR3 extends over 16 amino acids. Germline V gives CDR1 SGHTA, CDR2 FQGNSA. The CDR3 DNA is TGTGCCAGCAGCTTAGTCGGTGTATCCTTTGGAAACACCATATATTTT. It yields the protein CASSLVGVSFGNTIYF.